This T cell receptor (beta chain) emerged from a study of a mutant IDH1 vaccine in newly diagnosed glioma. Study-level information: The study started vaccination 4-6 weeks after radiotherapy alone, or with temozolomide cycles. General study points: Seemingly, top peripheral T cell clonotype changes bore no relation to pseudoprogression.

There are 21 residues in the CDR3. From germline, CDR1 is LNHDA and CDR2 SQIVND (reference sequence). The sample's time point: week 11, during vaccination. Alongside topical imiquimod, each dose of vaccine comprised 300 ug of mutant IDH1 20-mer peptide. The study enrolled donors with new WHO grade 3 or 4 IDH1-mutant, ATRX-lost astrocytomas. Data came from immunoSEQ multiplex PCR; TCRdb stores just in-frame clones and leaves some out. The sample lists 38,000 or so clones; under 90% were seen once. As concerns this clone: The antigen remains unidentified. The junction differs from germline at one of its ends, possibly a read error.

The J gene is TRBJ2-6, the V gene TRBV19; TRBD1 matches at 12 bases. Source: peripheral blood mononuclear cells (PBMCs), taken from a glioma patient whose treatment included an IDH1 peptide vaccine. The clonotype was recovered from a woman under 40 with glioma. Some clones in this sample may be carry-over from other donors' samples. CDR3: CELLAGTGGVRDSSGANVLTF. As DNA, the CDR3 is TGCGAACTACTCGCCGGGACAGGGGGCGTAAGGGACAGCTCTGGGGCCAACGTCCTGACTTTC.